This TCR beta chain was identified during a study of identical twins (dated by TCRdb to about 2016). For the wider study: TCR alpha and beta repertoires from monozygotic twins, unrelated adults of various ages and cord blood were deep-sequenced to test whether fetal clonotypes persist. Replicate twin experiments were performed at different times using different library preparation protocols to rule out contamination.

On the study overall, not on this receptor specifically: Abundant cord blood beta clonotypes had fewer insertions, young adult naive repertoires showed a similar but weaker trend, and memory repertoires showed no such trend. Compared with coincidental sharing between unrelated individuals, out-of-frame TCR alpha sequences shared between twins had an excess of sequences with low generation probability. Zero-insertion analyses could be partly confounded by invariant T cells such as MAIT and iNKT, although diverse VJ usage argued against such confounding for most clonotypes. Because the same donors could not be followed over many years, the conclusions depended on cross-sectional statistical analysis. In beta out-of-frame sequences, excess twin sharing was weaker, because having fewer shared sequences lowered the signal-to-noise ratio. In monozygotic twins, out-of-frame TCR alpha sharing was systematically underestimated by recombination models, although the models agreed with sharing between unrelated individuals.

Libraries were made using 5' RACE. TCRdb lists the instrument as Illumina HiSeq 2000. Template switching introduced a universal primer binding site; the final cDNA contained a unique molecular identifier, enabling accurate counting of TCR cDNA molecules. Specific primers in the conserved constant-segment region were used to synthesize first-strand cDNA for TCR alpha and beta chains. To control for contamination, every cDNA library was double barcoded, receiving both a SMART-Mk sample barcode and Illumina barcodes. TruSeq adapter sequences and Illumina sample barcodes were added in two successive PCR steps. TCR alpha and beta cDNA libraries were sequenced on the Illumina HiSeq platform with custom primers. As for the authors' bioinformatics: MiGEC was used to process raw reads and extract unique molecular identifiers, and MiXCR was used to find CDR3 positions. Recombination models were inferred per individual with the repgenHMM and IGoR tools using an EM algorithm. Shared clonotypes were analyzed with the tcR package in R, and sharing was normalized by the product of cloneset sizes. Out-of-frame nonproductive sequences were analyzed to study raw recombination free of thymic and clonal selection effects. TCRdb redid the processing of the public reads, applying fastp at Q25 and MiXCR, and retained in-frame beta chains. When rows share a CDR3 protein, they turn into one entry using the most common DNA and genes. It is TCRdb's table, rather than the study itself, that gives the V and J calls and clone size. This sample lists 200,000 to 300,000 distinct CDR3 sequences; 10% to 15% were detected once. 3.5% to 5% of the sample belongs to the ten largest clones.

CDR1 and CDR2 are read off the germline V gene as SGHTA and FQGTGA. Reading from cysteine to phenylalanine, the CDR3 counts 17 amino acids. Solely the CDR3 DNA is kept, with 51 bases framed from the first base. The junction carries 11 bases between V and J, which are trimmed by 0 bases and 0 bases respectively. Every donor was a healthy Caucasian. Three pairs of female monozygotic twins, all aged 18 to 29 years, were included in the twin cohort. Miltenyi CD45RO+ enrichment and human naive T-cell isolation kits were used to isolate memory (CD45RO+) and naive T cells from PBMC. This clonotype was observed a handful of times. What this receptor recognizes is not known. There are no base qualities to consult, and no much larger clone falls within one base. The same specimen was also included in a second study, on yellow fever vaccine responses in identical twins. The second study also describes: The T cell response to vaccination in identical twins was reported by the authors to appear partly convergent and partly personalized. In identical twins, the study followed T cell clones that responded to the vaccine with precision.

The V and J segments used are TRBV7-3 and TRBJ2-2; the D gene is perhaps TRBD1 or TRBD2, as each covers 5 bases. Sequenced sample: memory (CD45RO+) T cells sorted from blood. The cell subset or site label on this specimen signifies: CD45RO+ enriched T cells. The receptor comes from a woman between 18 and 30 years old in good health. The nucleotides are TGTGCCAGCAGCTTAACGGGGACCCAAGCGAACACCGGGGAGCTGTTTTTT. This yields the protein CASSLTGTQANTGELFF.